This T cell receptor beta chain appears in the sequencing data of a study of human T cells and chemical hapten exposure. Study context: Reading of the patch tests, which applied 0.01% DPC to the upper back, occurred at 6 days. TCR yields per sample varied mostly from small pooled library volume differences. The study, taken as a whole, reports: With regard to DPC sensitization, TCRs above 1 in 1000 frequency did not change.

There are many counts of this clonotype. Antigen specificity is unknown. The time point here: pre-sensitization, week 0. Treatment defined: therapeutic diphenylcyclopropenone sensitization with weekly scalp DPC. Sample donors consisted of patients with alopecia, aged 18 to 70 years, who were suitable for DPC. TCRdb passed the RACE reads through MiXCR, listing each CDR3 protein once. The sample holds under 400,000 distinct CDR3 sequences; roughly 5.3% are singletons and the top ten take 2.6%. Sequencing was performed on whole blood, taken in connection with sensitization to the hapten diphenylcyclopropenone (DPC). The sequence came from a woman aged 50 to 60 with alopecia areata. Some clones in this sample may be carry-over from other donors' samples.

The CDR3 DNA reads as TGTGCCAGCAGCCCCAGGACTAGCGGATTAAGCACAGATACGCAGTATTTT. This encodes CASSPRTSGLSTDTQYF. The genes are TRBV9 and TRBJ2-3, with 10 bases matching TRBD2. V lost 4 bases, J lost 0 bases, and 8 bases stayed unmatched. There are 17 residues in the CDR3. CDR1 is SGDLS, CDR2 YYNGEE, per germline.